The 18 T cell receptor beta chains below were found in one sample sequenced in a study of blood T cell repertoires in COVID-19. Sequencing used immunoSEQ multiplex PCR; TCRdb keeps in-frame clones, though not all of them. The table records some 200,000 clones, roughly 91% of them present only once. The sample taken for sequencing was PBMCs or T cells enriched from blood (not recorded which). These receptors were taken from a man aged 25-40 years in a cohort exposed to, infected with or recovered from COVID-19 (not recorded which).

This clone was observed once. The J gene is TRBJ2-1, the V gene TRBV15, with a possible D match to TRBD2 (6 bases). Per the germline V gene, CDR1 is LNHNV and CDR2 is YYDKDF (reference sequence). This CDR3 spans 15 amino acids. Trimming shortened V by 8 bases and J by 3 bases, and 17 bases separated the two germline ends. The CDR3 here is CATSPGAPHYNEQFF. The CDR3 DNA follows: TGTGCCACCTCACCGGGAGCCCCCCACTACAATGAGCAGTTCTTC. The complete variable domain, with remaining parts taken from reference TRBV15 and TRBJ2-1, reads DAMVIQNPRYQVTQFGKPVTLSCSQTLNHNVMYWYQQKSSQAPKLLFHYYDKDFNNEADTPDNFQSRRPNTSFCFLDIRSPGLGDTAMYLCATSPGAPHYNEQFFGPGTRLTVL.

The count of this clone is one. V and J are TRBV28 and TRBJ2-5, with D maybe TRBD1 (6 bases). Germline CDR1 is MDHEN and CDR2 is SYDVKM. Trimming stripped 5 bases from V and 5 bases from J, with 15 bases between. The CDR3 consists of 14 residues. The CDR3 loop is CASSRTGFWETQYF. CDR3 nucleotide sequence: TGTGCCAGCAGTCGTACAGGGTTCTGGGAGACCCAGTACTTC.

The rearrangement uses TRBV19 and TRBJ2-7; D gene unclear. Germline-derived CDR1 and CDR2 are LNHDA and SQIVND (reference sequence). Trimming pared 1 base from V and 4 bases from J, leaving 11 bases between. This CDR3 comprises 14 residues. The CDR3 protein is CASSIARGDYEQYF. The CDR3 DNA follows: TGTGCCAGTAGTATAGCCCGAGGCGATTACGAGCAGTACTTC. Supplemented by reference TRBV19 and TRBJ2-7, the full variable domain reads DGGITQSPKYLFRKEGQNVTLSCEQNLNHDAMYWYRQDPGQGLRLIYYSQIVNDFQKGDIAEGYSVSREKKESFPLTVTSAQKNPTAFYLCASSIARGDYEQYFGPGTRLTVT.

The chain has TRBV7-2 and TRBJ2-7; 9 bases agree with TRBD2. The junction had 1 base not matched to a gene; V was cut back by 1 base and J by 0 bases. The length of the CDR3 is 15 residues. Per the germline V gene, CDR1 is SGHTA and CDR2 is FQGNSA. The CDR3 here is CASSLELAGSYEQYF. CDR3 sequence (DNA): TGTGCCAGCAGCTTAGAACTAGCGGGCTCCTACGAGCAGTACTTC.

The chain carries TRBV19 and TRBJ2-7, with D possibly matching TRBD2 (6 bases). V was clipped by 5 bases and J by 1 base, with 12 bases between them. The CDR3 has 14 residues. Germline V gives CDR1 LNHDA, CDR2 SQIVND (reference sequence). The CDR3 protein is CASSGGVGSYEQYF. CDR3 in DNA: TGTGCCAGTAGTGGAGGGGTCGGTTCCTACGAGCAGTACTTC.

The gene calls are TRBV19 and TRBJ1-5; TRBD1 aligns across 8 bases. Germline loops: CDR1 LNHDA, CDR2 SQIVND (reference sequence). V was pared by 3 bases and J by 5 bases, with 9 bases of the junction left unmatched. The CDR3 loop spans 16 amino acids. Here the CDR3 DNA reads TGTGCCAGTAGTATGGGGGCAGGGGGCAGTGATCAGCCCCAGCATTTT. The encoded protein is CASSMGAGGSDQPQHF.

V usage is TRBV11-3 and J usage is TRBJ2-5, with D possibly matching TRBD2 (5 bases). Per germline, CDR1 SGHNT and CDR2 YENEEA. V lost 1 base and J 2 bases, leaving 8 bases between the germline ends. The CDR3 sequence is 14 residues long. CDR3 in DNA: TGTGCCAGCAGCTTAGGTAGCGCACAAGAGACCCAGTACTTC. Translated: CASSLGSAQETQYF.

The rearrangement joins TRBV3-1 (or the pseudogene TRBV3-2) to TRBJ1-3; the D gene is possibly TRBD1 (6 bases). From germline, CDR1 is LGHDT and CDR2 YNNKEL (reference sequence). Trimming removed 4 bases from V and 8 bases from J, with 15 bases in between. This CDR3 is built from 14 residues. This CDR3 is CASSPSPQGHTIYF. CDR3 bases: TGTGCCAGCAGCCCCAGCCCACAGGGACACACCATATATTTT.

The gene calls are TRBV28 and TRBJ2-4; 7 nucleotides line up with TRBD2. The CDR3 runs 16 residues. Germline V lookup: CDR1 MDHEN, CDR2 SYDVKM. The ends lost 2 bases at V and 0 bases at J; junction bases unmatched: 4. CDR3 in amino acids: CASSLIRGVAKNIQYF. In DNA form, the CDR3 reads TGTGCCAGCAGTTTAATCCGGGGGGTAGCCAAAAACATTCAGTACTTC.

The J gene is TRBJ2-3, the V gene TRBV5-1, with D possibly being TRBD1 (5 bases). The V and J ends lost 1 base and 3 bases respectively, with 9 bases between them. The CDR3 length is 14 residues. The germline gives CDR1 SGHRS, CDR2 YFSETQ. The CDR3 spells CASSLQGLTDTQYF. For the CDR3, the DNA is TGCGCCAGCAGCTTGCAGGGTCTAACAGATACGCAGTATTTT.

V usage is TRBV21-1 and J usage is TRBJ1-1. TRBV21-1 is listed as a pseudogene. There are 13 residues in the CDR3. CDR3 loop: CASSRRSSSAAFF. For the CDR3, the DNA is TGTGCCAGCAGCAGGAGGTCTTCTAGTGCGGCTTTCTTT.

The chain links TRBV27 to TRBJ1-5; maybe TRBD1 (5 bases). Trimming removed 3 bases from V and 4 bases from J, with 10 bases in between. CDR3 length: 14 amino acids. CDR1 and CDR2 (germline): MNHEY, SMNVEV (reference sequence). CDR3 protein: CASSFGGANQPQHF. CDR3 in DNA: TGTGCCAGCAGTTTTGGCGGGGCGAATCAGCCCCAGCATTTT.

The genes are TRBV6-6 and TRBJ2-1, with 10 bases fitting TRBD2. Germline CDR1 MNHNY, CDR2 SVGAGI (reference sequence). The V and J ends lost 2 bases and 8 bases, in that order; junction bases with no gene match: 3. There are 14 residues in the CDR3. The CDR3 loop reads CASSYTSGIYEQFF. CDR3 coding DNA: TGTGCCAGCAGTTACACTAGCGGGATCTATGAGCAGTTCTTC.

The chain employs TRBV5-1 and TRBJ2-7; a weak D match, TRBD1 (6 bases). Germline CDR1 and CDR2: SGHRS and YFSETQ. V was cut by 4 bases and J by 2 bases, with 16 bases left in between. CDR3 length: 15 residues. CDR3 amino acids: CASSPTAGVPYEQYF. CDR3 bases: TGCGCCAGCAGCCCCACAGCAGGGGTCCCCTACGAGCAGTACTTC.

The chain carries TRBV28 and TRBJ1-2; 8 bases align to TRBD1. The CDR3 length is 14 residues. V shed 8 bases and J 4 bases; nucleotides not matched to a gene: 9. The germline gives CDR1 MDHEN, CDR2 SYDVKM. The CDR3 reads CASYRQGTGYGYTF. In DNA, the CDR3 is TGTGCCAGCTATAGACAGGGGACGGGCTATGGCTACACCTTC.

As regards this clone: Relative to the germline gene, one junction end is altered; a read error may explain this. V and J are TRBV27 and TRBJ2-5; maybe TRBD2 (5 bases). The CDR3 has 16 residues. The V gene's germline CDR1 is MNHEY and CDR2 SMNVEV (reference sequence). The CDR3: CASSISRVKSQETQYF. The CDR3 DNA reads TGTGCCAGCAGTATATCGAGGGTTAAAAGCCAAGAGACCCAGTACTTC.

The chain is built from TRBV14 and TRBJ2-2; D perhaps matches TRBD1 (6 bases). The germline gives CDR1 SGHDN, CDR2 FVKESK. This CDR3 is 14 amino acids long. Trimming shortened V by 3 bases and J by 2 bases, and 7 bases separated the two germline ends. The CDR3 loop reads CASSHRGNTGELFF. In DNA, the CDR3 is TGTGCCAGCAGCCACAGGGGAAACACCGGGGAGCTGTTTTTT.

This clone was detected many times. This chain links TRBV28 with TRBJ1-6; the D is unclear. The CDR3 runs to 12 residues. V was cut by 2 bases and J by 12 bases, with 8 bases left in between. CDR1 is MDHEN and CDR2 is SYDVKM in the germline V gene. CDR3 protein: CASSLPRGPLHF. Here the CDR3 DNA reads TGTGCCAGCAGTTTACCCCGAGGACCCCTCCACTTT.